Shown below are 15 T cell receptor beta chains from a single sample sequenced in a study of molecular identifiers for immune sequencing clone quantification. TCRdb ran MiXCR on the PCR reads and lists one entry per CDR3 protein. The sample has fewer than 45,000 distinct CDR3 sequences, over 15% seen once. The sequenced sample was naive CD8+ T cells from blood, with Jurkat cell RNA spiked in. Subset of the sample: FACS-sorted CD8+CD4-CCR7+CD45RA+ naive T cells. These receptors originate from a human donor in good health. Some libraries in this study had Jurkat cell RNA spiked in.

This clonotype came up many times. The chain couples TRBV6-2 or TRBV6-3 to TRBJ1-1; D might be TRBD1 (6 bases). The V gene's germline CDR1 is MNHEY and CDR2 SVGEGT. The ends were cut back, 5 bases at V and 3 bases at J, with 16 bases in the middle. This CDR3 contains 15 residues. CDR3 sequence: CASSRVIRTDTEAFF. CDR3 DNA sequence: TGTGCCAGCAGTCGGGTTATACGGACAGACACTGAAGCTTTCTTT.

As concerns this clonotype: A much larger clone lies one base from this, so it may be a read error. V is TRBV19 and J is TRBJ2-6; tentatively, D is TRBD1 (5 bases). From germline, CDR1 is LNHDA and CDR2 SQIVND (reference sequence). This CDR3 region has 14 residues. The CDR3 spells CASSIASGADVLTF. The DNA for the CDR3 is TGTGCCAGTAGTATTGCCTCTGGGGCCGACGTCCTGACTTTC.

Comment on this clonotype: A much larger clone lies one base from this, so it may be a read error. No conserved phenylalanine or tryptophan is present at the end of the CDR3, so a read error is the likely explanation. This CDR3 reads CASSWNTGELFL. CDR3 bases: TGTGCCAGCAGCTGGAACACCGGGGAGCTGTTTCTT. The rearrangement joins TRBV7-9 to TRBJ2-2; no reliable D call. Germline values: CDR1 SEHNR, CDR2 FQNEAQ (reference sequence). The CDR3 totals 12 residues. V lost 4 bases and J lost 1, with 1 base in between.

A word on this clonotype: A much larger clone lies a single base off, so this may be a read error. V and J are TRBV28 and TRBJ1-1; D unresolved. Trimming took off 6 bases at V and 6 bases at J, with 11 bases between the two ends. This CDR3 has 12 residues. Germline V CDR1 and CDR2: MDHEN, SYDVKM. The CDR3 nucleotides are TGTGCCAGCAGAGAGGCCACCGCTGAAGCTTTCTTT. It is translated as CASREATAEAFF.

A few counts support this clonotype. The genes are TRBV10-3 and TRBJ2-7, with D tentatively TRBD1 (5 bases). CDR3 length equals 17 residues. Germline CDR1 and CDR2: ENHRY and SYGVKD. The V and J ends lost 2 bases and 2 bases respectively, with 19 bases between them. The CDR3 region is CAISESELTATTYEQYF. In DNA form, the CDR3 reads TGTGCCATCAGTGAGAGTGAACTGACAGCGACGACCTACGAGCAGTACTTC.

The sample holds many counts of this clonotype. The rearrangement joins TRBV7-9 to TRBJ2-3; 10 bases match TRBD2. The CDR3 runs 16 residues. Germline V lookup: CDR1 SEHNR, CDR2 FQNEAQ (reference sequence). J lost 4 bases, V lost 4 bases, and 8 bases had no gene match. The DNA for the CDR3 is TGTGCCAGCAGCTCCCCGGTAGCGGGGGGTTCAGATACGCAGTATTTT. Translation: CASSSPVAGGSDTQYF.

This clonotype has more than one count but fewer than ten. The V and J genes are TRBV12-3 or TRBV12-4 and TRBJ2-7; 10 bases fit TRBD1. This CDR3 has 16 residues. V lost 6 bases, J lost 2 bases, and 10 bases stayed unmatched. The CDR3 DNA reads TGTGCCAGCAGGCCATCCCGGGACAGGGGAACCTACGAGCAGTACTTC. This sequence encodes CASRPSRDRGTYEQYF.

This clonotype was counted ten times or more. The chain couples TRBV27 to TRBJ1-5, with D perhaps matching TRBD1 (5 bases). The CDR3 contains 14 residues. V was clipped by 0 bases and J by 7 bases, with 10 bases between them. The germline V gene encodes CDR1 MNHEY and CDR2 SMNVEV (reference sequence). CDR3 residues: CASSLSGSGQPQHF. The CDR3 region has the DNA TGTGCCAGCAGTTTATCGGGGTCAGGGCAGCCCCAGCATTTT.

This clonotype was observed at least ten times. The J gene is TRBJ2-3, the V gene TRBV6-5; no clear D. This CDR3 spans 13 amino acids. V was pared by 0 bases and J by 9 bases, with 10 bases between. Germline CDR1 reads MNHEY; CDR2 reads SVGAGI. The CDR3 bases are TGTGCCAGCAGTTACTCGATCCAAGACACGCAGTATTTT. It codes for CASSYSIQDTQYF.

Many counts were recorded for this clonotype. This chain links TRBV29-1 with TRBJ2-7; TRBD1 might be the D (5 bases). CDR3 length equals 13 residues. Germline CDR1 and CDR2: SQVTM and ANQGSEA. Between the trimmed V and J ends, which lost 4 bases and 2 bases, there was a span of 12 bases. The CDR3 protein is CSVADSETYEQYF. DNA of the CDR3: TGCAGCGTTGCTGACAGCGAGACCTACGAGCAGTACTTC.

This clonotype was counted between two and nine times. The J gene is TRBJ2-1, the V gene TRBV29-1, with TRBD1 matching 10 bases. V lost 1 base and J lost 7; bases outside the gene matches: 4. Germline-derived CDR1 and CDR2 are SQVTM and ANQGSEA. The CDR3 loop spans 14 amino acids. CDR3: CSVEGQGAENEQFF. CDR3 nucleotides: TGCAGCGTTGAAGGACAGGGGGCGGAAAATGAGCAGTTCTTC.

This clonotype was picked up many times. V and J are TRBV6-2 or TRBV6-3 and TRBJ2-4; the match to TRBD1 covers 7 bases. Germline assignment: CDR1 MNHEY and CDR2 SVGEGT. The V segment lost 2 bases and the J segment 0 bases; nucleotides outside the gene matches: 10. The CDR3 has 18 residues. CDR3 nucleotide sequence: TGTGCCAGCAGTTACGAGGTCCAGGGGGTTTTAGCCAAAAACATTCAGTACTTC. It is translated as CASSYEVQGVLAKNIQYF.

With regard to this clonotype: This may arise from a read error, as a much more abundant clone is one base away. The gene calls are TRBV6-2 or TRBV6-3 and TRBJ1-1; D is ambiguous. This CDR3 has 16 amino acids. Looked up from germline, CDR1 is MNHEY and CDR2 is SVGEGT. V was trimmed by 8 bases and J by 0 bases, leaving 19 bases between them. The CDR3 sequence: CASGPKVYNLNTEAFF. The CDR3 DNA is TGTGCCAGCGGTCCCAAGGTCTACAACCTGAACACTGAAGCTTTCTTT.

In this sample, this clonotype turned up a few times. The gene calls are TRBV11-2 and TRBJ2-1, with 15 bases aligning to TRBD2. Trimming at V came to 3 bases and at J to 2 bases, leaving 5 bases not matched to a gene. This CDR3 spans 18 amino acids. Germline CDR1 and CDR2: SGHAT and FQNNGV. CDR3: CASSFGLAGGLTYNEQFF. In DNA, the CDR3 is TGTGCCAGCAGCTTCGGACTAGCGGGGGGGCTCACCTACAATGAGCAGTTCTTC.

This clonotype was seen many times. The chain links TRBV6-6 to TRBJ1-5; D remains unclear. CDR3 size: 12 residues. The V end was cut by 1 base, the J end by 4 bases, with 2 bases between. CDR1 and CDR2 (germline): MNHNY, SVGAGI (reference sequence). CDR3 nucleotide sequence: TGTGCCAGCAGTTACTTAAATCAGCCCCAGCATTTT. Protein: CASSYLNQPQHF.